This passage covers 7 T cell receptor beta chains from one sample sequenced in a study of beta chain features in type 1 diabetes. TCRB transcripts that were expressed got sequenced, as all of the isolated RNA had been reverse transcribed. Clones were sequenced by immunoSEQ multiplex PCR, and TCRdb holds only the in-frame ones, with some missing. The data hold 240,000 or so clones, with around 13% observed a single time. No antigen has been identified for these receptors. Study-level points and caveats: Shorter TCRB CDR3s, moderately but significantly so, marked every one of the four CD4+ subsets in Type 1 diabetes patients.

The specimen was naive CD4+ T cells from blood. The receptor set was obtained from a man aged 30-40 years with type 1 diabetes.

The chain links TRBV15 to TRBJ2-7; TRBD2 matches at 7 bases. This CDR3 comprises 17 residues. Germline assignment: CDR1 LNHNV and CDR2 YYDKDF (reference sequence). V dropped 0 bases and J dropped 4; count of bases not matched to a gene: 12. CDR3: CATSRDLMASGQYEQYF. CDR3 bases: TGTGCCACCAGCAGAGATCTTATGGCTAGCGGTCAGTACGAGCAGTACTTC.

This clone was counted ten times or more. The V and J genes are TRBV23-1 and TRBJ1-1; the match to TRBD1 covers 7 bases. TRBV23-1 is given ORF status, its function remaining uncertain. This CDR3 region has 15 residues. V shed 5 bases, J shed 2 bases, and the junction held 8 bases outside the gene matches. The CDR3: CASSFTRGRNTEAFF. In nucleotides, the CDR3 is TGCGCCAGCAGTTTTACCAGGGGGAGAAACACTGAAGCTTTCTTT.

In its sample, this clone was seen a few times. The genes are TRBV2 and TRBJ2-1; D gene unclear. Germline-derived CDR1 and CDR2 are SNHLY and FYNNEI. Trimming cost V 8 bases and J 1 base, with 12 bases left between them. The CDR3 is 14 amino acids. The CDR3 coding sequence is TGTGCCAGCTCTGGCCCTTCGTCCTACAATGAGCAGTTCTTC. Amino acid sequence: CASSGPSSYNEQFF. The full variable domain, completed using reference TRBV2 and TRBJ2-1, is EPEVTQTPSHQVTQMGQEVILRCVPISNHLYFYWYRQILGQKVEFLVSFYNNEISEKSEIFDDQFSVERPDGSNFTLKIRSTKLEDSAMYFCASSGPSSYNEQFFGPGTRLTVL.

Turning to this clone: The sample contains more than one DNA sequence encoding this CDR3. V is TRBV9 and J is TRBJ2-1; TRBD1 matches at 11 bases. V shed 3 bases and J 4 bases; nucleotides not matched to a gene: 3. This CDR3 has 15 amino acids. Germline CDR1 reads SGDLS; CDR2 reads YYNGEE. The CDR3, as DNA: TGTGCCAGCAGCGCGGGGACAGGGGGGTACAATGAGCAGTTCTTC. Protein: CASSAGTGGYNEQFF.

The chain uses TRBV10-3 and TRBJ2-1, with D perhaps matching TRBD2 (6 bases). The V end was cut by 7 bases, the J end by 6 bases, with 19 bases between. Germline CDR1 ENHRY, CDR2 SYGVKD. The CDR3 loop spans 15 amino acids. The CDR3 DNA reads as TGTGCCATCACTGCGGGACCGGCGGATGGCAATGAGCAGTTCTTC. It is translated as CAITAGPADGNEQFF.

The rearrangement joins TRBV6-1 to TRBJ1-1; TRBD1 matches 10 bases. This CDR3 spans 14 amino acids. J lost 4 bases, V lost 3 bases, and 2 bases had no gene match. Germline V gene lookup returns CDR1 MNHNS and CDR2 SASEGT. CDR3 sequence reads: CASSDRTGGTEAFF. The CDR3 bases are TGTGCCAGCAGTGACCGGACAGGGGGCACTGAAGCTTTCTTT.

This clone appeared a few times. V usage is TRBV6-6 and J usage is TRBJ2-2, with D tentatively TRBD1 (6 bases). V shed 11 bases and J shed 2 bases, with 18 bases lying between them. Germline assignment: CDR1 MNHNY and CDR2 SVGAGI (reference sequence). The CDR3 sequence is 15 residues long. Here the CDR3 DNA reads TGTGCCGGCGGCCTCGGACAGCCTAACACCGGGGAGCTGTTTTTT. Its translation is CAGGLGQPNTGELFF.